The next 4 T cell receptor beta chains were all read from a single sample in a study of cytomegalovirus exposure and HLA in healthy donors. PCR employed 60 Vbeta and 13 Jbeta primers. Assay used: immunoSEQ multiplex PCR; TCRdb lists only in-frame clones, some missing. The data hold roughly 120,000 clones, with around four fifths observed a single time. Material for sequencing was PBMCs. The origin of the receptors is a woman in her sixties or seventies in good health and CMV-seropositive.

This clone was observed a few times. This chain links TRBV10-1 with TRBJ1-4, with 7 bases that match TRBD1. The V gene end was trimmed by 4 bases and the J gene end by 7 bases; junction bases not matched to a gene: 9. CDR1 and CDR2 from the germline V gene are WNHNN and SYGVQD (reference sequence). The CDR3 is made up of 15 amino acids. This chain's CDR3 is CASSVKQGLGEKLFF. CDR3 coding DNA: TGCGCCAGCAGTGTAAAACAGGGGCTGGGTGAAAAACTGTTTTTT.

This chain joins TRBV28 and TRBJ2-7; 9 bases fit TRBD2. This CDR3 contains 15 residues. The J segment lost 0 bases and the V segment lost 9 bases, leaving 9 bases of the junction unmatched. Germline CDR1 and CDR2: MDHEN and SYDVKM. This CDR3 is CASLASGGSSYEQYF. CDR3 nucleotides: TGTGCCAGTCTGGCGAGCGGGGGGAGCTCCTACGAGCAGTACTTC.

This chain connects TRBV28 to TRBJ1-2; 7 nucleotides line up with TRBD1. The CDR3 runs 13 residues. Germline values: CDR1 MDHEN, CDR2 SYDVKM. V gave up 6 bases and J gave up 4 bases; unmatched junction bases: 5. CDR3 nucleotides: TGTGCCAGCAGGCGACAGGGTTCCTATGGCTACACCTTC. This encodes CASRRQGSYGYTF.

The J gene is TRBJ2-7, the V gene TRBV28, with TRBD1 as a possible D gene (5 bases). V gave up 5 bases and J gave up 4 bases, with 24 bases separating them. The CDR3 contains 17 residues. The germline V gene encodes CDR1 MDHEN and CDR2 SYDVKM. The CDR3 region is CASSTSPLSVGLYEQYF. In DNA, the CDR3 is TGTGCCAGCAGTACTTCCCCCTTATCCGTGGGGCTTTACGAGCAGTACTTC. The full variable domain, in which reference TRBV28 and TRBJ2-7 provide the parts outside the CDR3, is DVKVTQSSRYLVKRTGEKVFLECVQDMDHENMFWYRQDPGLGLRLIYFSYDVKMKEKGDIPEGYSVSREKKERFSLILESASTNQTSMYLCASSTSPLSVGLYEQYFGPGTRLTVT.